Sequencing of this TCR beta chain was carried out in a study of cytomegalovirus exposure and HLA in healthy donors. PCR employed 60 Vbeta and 13 Jbeta primers. The protocol was immunoSEQ multiplex PCR, while the TCRdb copy is restricted to in-frame clones and leaves out a portion. The sample's table shows about 60,000 clones. Per germline, CDR1 SGHVS and CDR2 FNYEAQ. Trimming removed 5 bases from V and 5 bases from J, with 20 bases in between. This CDR3 has 16 amino acids. The genes are TRBV7-6 and TRBJ2-3, with D perhaps matching TRBD2 (6 bases). The sequencing sample was made of PBMCs. The sequence came from a boy younger than 18 in good health and CMV-seronegative. The CDR3 loop reads CASSPAAREFGDTQYF. CDR3 DNA sequence: TGTGCCAGCAGCCCGGCAGCGCGGGAATTTGGAGATACGCAGTATTTT.